A single sample gave rise to the 14 T cell receptor beta chains below, sequenced in a study of identical twins' blood T cells. TCRdb ran MiXCR on the 5' RACE reads and lists one entry per CDR3 protein. The sample has 300,000 to 400,000 distinct CDR3 sequences, about 28% seen once. Source material: PBMCs. The receptors originated from a woman between 18 and 49 years old in good health.

Many counts were recorded for this clonotype. The chain recombines TRBV29-1 with TRBJ1-3; maybe TRBD1 (5 bases). Trimming cost V 7 bases and J 0 bases, with 22 bases left between them. CDR1 is SQVTM, CDR2 ANQGSEA, per germline. The CDR3 consists of 17 residues. DNA for the CDR3: TGCAGCGCCCTGAGCGGGTGGGGCAGTTCCTCTGGAAACACCATATATTTT. As protein: CSALSGWGSSSGNTIYF.

V gene TRBV20-1 combines with J gene TRBJ1-2, with 10 nucleotides matching TRBD1. Germline CDR1 reads DFQATT; CDR2 reads SNEGSKA (reference sequence). J gave up 4 bases and V 2 bases, and 16 bases lay outside the gene matches. CDR3 length: 18 residues. CDR3 sequence reads: CSARPPPQDRGASYGYTF. The CDR3 DNA reads as TGCAGTGCTAGACCACCTCCACAGGACAGGGGGGCGAGCTATGGCTACACCTTC.

This clonotype has only a few counts. This chain connects TRBV7-9 to TRBJ2-7; D remains ambiguous. The CDR3 length is 14 residues. Between the trimmed V and J ends, which lost 2 bases and 5 bases, there was a span of 13 bases. Germline CDR1 is SEHNR and CDR2 is FQNEAQ (reference sequence). This chain's CDR3 is CASSLMGGTHEQYF. The CDR3 nucleotides are TGTGCCAGCAGCTTAATGGGCGGAACCCACGAGCAGTACTTC.

The sample holds a few counts of this clonotype. The chain links TRBV3-1 to TRBJ2-3, with 11 bases matching TRBD2. The CDR3 contains 16 residues. V was pared by 2 bases and J by 3 bases, with 4 bases of the junction left unmatched. CDR1 and CDR2 from the germline V gene are LGHDT and YNNKEL (reference sequence). This CDR3 is CASSQRIAGGTDTQYF. As DNA, the CDR3 is TGTGCCAGCAGCCAACGAATAGCGGGAGGGACAGATACGCAGTATTTT.

The chain carries TRBV2 and TRBJ2-1, with D hard to call. V was pared by 6 bases and J by 9 bases, with 15 bases between. Germline assignment: CDR1 SNHLY and CDR2 FYNNEI. This CDR3 is built from 13 residues. CDR3 sequence reads: CASRAHPEIEQFF. CDR3 nucleotide sequence: TGTGCCAGCAGGGCTCATCCGGAGATTGAGCAGTTCTTC.

This CDR3 reads CASSLGQPSYEQYF. CDR3 bases: TGTGCCAGCAGCTTGGGGCAGCCCTCCTACGAGCAGTACTTC. This rearrangement joins TRBV7-9 to TRBJ2-7; maybe TRBD1 (5 bases). CDR1 and CDR2 from the germline V gene are SEHNR and FQNEAQ (reference sequence). The germline V and J ends were trimmed by 3 bases and 0 bases, with 9 bases remaining between them. The CDR3 runs 14 residues. Full variable domain (remainder filled in from reference TRBV7-9 and TRBJ2-7): DTGVSQNPRHKITKRGQNVTFRCDPISEHNRLYWYRQTLGQGPEFLTYFQNEAQLEKSRLLSDRFSAERPKGSFSTLEIQRTEQGDSAMYLCASSLGQPSYEQYFGPGTRLTVT.

The gene calls are TRBV4-1 and TRBJ2-7; D is ambiguous. Trimming left V 3 bases short and J 4 bases short, with 13 bases between. The CDR3 sequence is 14 residues long. CDR1 is MGHRA, CDR2 YSYEKL, per germline. The chain's CDR3 is CASSHIGLGYEQYF. For the CDR3, the DNA is TGCGCCAGCAGCCATATAGGGTTGGGATACGAGCAGTACTTC.

The rearrangement links TRBV9 to TRBJ2-1; 13 positions match TRBD2. With 3 bases clipped from V and 0 bases from J, the junction kept 6 bases outside the gene matches. In germline, CDR1 is SGDLS, CDR2 YYNGEE. This CDR3 is 18 amino acids long. The CDR3 region is CASSDGTSGENSYNEQFF. Here the CDR3 DNA reads TGTGCCAGCAGCGACGGGACTAGCGGGGAGAACTCCTACAATGAGCAGTTCTTC. The whole variable domain, remainder taken from reference TRBV9 and TRBJ2-1, is DSGVTQTPKHLITATGQRVTLRCSPRSGDLSVYWYQQSLDQGLQFLIQYYNGEERAKGNILERFSAQQFPDLHSELNLSSLELGDSALYFCASSDGTSGENSYNEQFFGPGTRLTVL.

As for this clonotype: The germline gene is not matched at one end of the junction; a read error may be the cause. The gene calls are TRBV6-2 or TRBV6-3 and TRBJ1-2; 8 bases agree with TRBD1. CDR1 and CDR2 (germline): MNHEY, SVGEGT. CDR3 length: 15 amino acids. CDR3: CAGSYARTGTYGYTF. CDR3 DNA: TGTGCCGGCAGTTACGCCAGGACAGGGACATATGGCTACACCTTC.

In its sample, this clonotype was seen a few times. The chain links TRBV7-9 to TRBJ2-3; possibly TRBD1 or TRBD2 for D (5 bases each). CDR3 length: 16 residues. The ends were cut back, 6 bases at V and 4 bases at J, with 20 bases in the middle. Germline CDR1 and CDR2: SEHNR and FQNEAQ (reference sequence). The CDR3 here is CASRPQPGRGPDTQYF. As DNA, the CDR3 is TGTGCCAGCAGGCCTCAACCGGGACGAGGACCAGATACGCAGTATTTT.

This clonotype was found a few times. The chain has TRBV11-2 and TRBJ2-1; 10 bases fit TRBD2. This CDR3 spans 14 amino acids. Germline loops: CDR1 SGHAT, CDR2 FQNNGV. J was trimmed by 8 bases and V by 4 bases; bases with no gene match: 5. This CDR3 is CASSSSTSGYEQFF. In DNA, the CDR3 is TGTGCCAGCAGCTCCTCGACTAGCGGGTATGAGCAGTTCTTC.

This clonotype was seen only a few times. The V gene is TRBV7-9, the J gene TRBJ1-5, with D possibly being TRBD1 (5 bases). V was pared by 5 bases and J by 4 bases, with 15 bases between. Germline V gene sequence: CDR1 SEHNR, CDR2 FQNEAQ (reference sequence). The CDR3 consists of 15 residues. The CDR3 is CASSPPGTANQPQHF. CDR3 sequence (DNA): TGTGCCAGCAGCCCACCTGGGACGGCGAATCAGCCCCAGCATTTT.

The sample holds many counts of this clonotype. V and J are TRBV7-9 and TRBJ1-1; D gene unclear. Germline V gives CDR1 SEHNR, CDR2 FQNEAQ (reference sequence). Trimming took 3 bases from V and 8 from J, leaving 13 bases between them. The CDR3 is 13 residues long. This CDR3 is CASSFLGGSEAFF. As DNA, the CDR3 is TGTGCCAGCAGCTTCCTAGGAGGGTCCGAAGCTTTCTTT.

The chain combines TRBV7-9 with TRBJ1-5, with D uncertain. The CDR3 is 8 amino acids. Germline assignment: CDR1 SEHNR and CDR2 FQNEAQ (reference sequence). V was pared by 11 bases and J by 11 bases, with 7 bases between. CDR3 in DNA: TGTGCCGCGGCATCCCAGCATTTT. It codes for CAAASQHF.